This TCR beta chain was captured in a study of cytomegalovirus exposure and HLA in healthy donors. Study conclusions and caveats: Sequencing likely generated an artifact that appeared as a cluster of highly shared sequence variants. Productive rates of about 87% or about 30% were seen for most TCR beta V segments in an earlier analysis. Trimming of TCR beta V- and J-genes showed a link, identified in a later analysis, to a missense DCLRE1C variant. TCR beta sequences reportedly predicted the HLA-A and HLA-B alleles of most subjects accurately.

As concerns this clone: Its cognate antigen is unknown.

With 60 Vbeta and 13 Jbeta primers, the PCR was carried out. Libraries were prepared by immunoSEQ multiplex PCR; TCRdb keeps only in-frame clonotypes and omits some of them. Its table records about 170,000 clones. V was pared by 8 bases and J by 7 bases, with 11 bases between. There are 12 residues in the CDR3. Per germline, CDR1 SEHNR and CDR2 FQNEAQ (reference sequence). Sequencing input: PBMCs. The genes are TRBV7-9 and TRBJ2-2; a possible D gene is TRBD2 (6 bases). This receptor was identified in a woman aged 18-29 years in good health and CMV-seropositive. This chain's CDR3 is CASLGGFGELFF. CDR3 DNA: TGTGCCAGCCTGGGGGGATTCGGGGAGCTGTTTTTT. Variable domain in full (rest from reference TRBV7-9 and TRBJ2-2): DTGVSQNPRHKITKRGQNVTFRCDPISEHNRLYWYRQTLGQGPEFLTYFQNEAQLEKSRLLSDRFSAERPKGSFSTLEIQRTEQGDSAMYLCASLGGFGELFFGEGSRLTVL.